The clone carrying this T cell receptor beta chain was seen many times. Its specificity is unknown. These data are taken from a study of identical twins. Findings of the study overall: Weaker excess twin sharing was observed in beta out-of-frame sequences.

V was clipped by 2 bases and J by 2 bases, with 2 bases between them. The CDR3 loop spans 12 amino acids. CDR1 and CDR2 (germline): KGHDR, SFDVKD. TCRdb reprocessed the 5' RACE reads via MiXCR and lists one record per CDR3 protein. The data show 200,000 to 250,000 distinct CDR3 sequences, with roughly 7.1% seen just once and roughly 15% held by the top ten. This sample also appeared in a second study, on T cells expressing NK-cell markers. According to that study: Repertoire data for TCR beta were derived from sorted T cells (CD3+CD56+NKG2C+, CD3+CD56+NKG2C- and CD3+CD56-NKG2C+). Clarity on HCMV specificity was lacking for the expanded NKG2C+ T cell clones.

This TCR was sampled from a woman under 30 in good health. Sequenced: CD8+ T cells sorted from blood. The chain couples TRBV24-1 to TRBJ2-5; D is ambiguous. The CDR3 region is CATSDSQETQYF. For the CDR3, the DNA is TGTGCCACCAGTGATTCTCAAGAGACCCAGTACTTC.